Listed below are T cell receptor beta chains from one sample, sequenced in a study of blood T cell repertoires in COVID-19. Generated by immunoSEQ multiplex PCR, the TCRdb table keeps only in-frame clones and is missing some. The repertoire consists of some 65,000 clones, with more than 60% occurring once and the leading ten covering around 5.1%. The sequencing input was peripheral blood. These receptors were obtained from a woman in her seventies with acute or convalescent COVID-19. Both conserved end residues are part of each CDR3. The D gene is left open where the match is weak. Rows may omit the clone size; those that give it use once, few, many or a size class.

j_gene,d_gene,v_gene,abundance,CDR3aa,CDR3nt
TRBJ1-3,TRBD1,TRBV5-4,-,CASSLQGAIGNTIYF,TGTGCCAGCAGCCTACAGGGGGCTATAGGAAACACCATATATTTT
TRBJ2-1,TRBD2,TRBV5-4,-,CASSLTSGGYNEQFF,TGTGCCAGCAGCTTGACTAGCGGGGGCTACAATGAGCAGTTCTTC
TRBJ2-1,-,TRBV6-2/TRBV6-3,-,CASSYVAGAHNEQFF,TGTGCCAGCAGTTACGTCGCGGGGGCCCACAATGAGCAGTTCTTC
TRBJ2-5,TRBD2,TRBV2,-,CASSEGEGGRETQYF,TGTGCCAGCAGTGAAGGAGAGGGAGGGAGAGAGACCCAGTACTTC
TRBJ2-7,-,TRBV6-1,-,CASSEFRTANSEQYF,TGTGCCAGCAGTGAATTCAGGACAGCCAATTCCGAGCAGTACTTC
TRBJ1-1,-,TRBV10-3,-,CAIHNHGGRTEAFF,TGTGCCATCCACAACCACGGGGGGCGCACTGAAGCTTTCTTT
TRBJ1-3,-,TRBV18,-,CASSSGPPSSGNTIYF,TGTGCCAGCTCCTCAGGGCCCCCAAGCTCTGGAAACACCATATATTTT
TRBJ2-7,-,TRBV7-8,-,CASSLIVSLDEQYF,TGTGCCAGCAGCTTAATCGTGTCACTCGACGAGCAGTACTTC
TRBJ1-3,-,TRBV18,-,CASSPGGSSGNTIYF,TGTGCCAGCTCACCGGGTGGGAGCTCTGGAAACACCATATATTTT
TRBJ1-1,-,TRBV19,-,CASSIDEVLPGGVTEAFF,TGTGCCAGTAGTATAGATGAGGTACTCCCCGGAGGGGTAACTGAAGCTTTCTTT
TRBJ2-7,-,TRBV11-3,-,CASSLQAQGEQYF,TGTGCCAGCAGCTTACAGGCCCAGGGAGAGCAGTACTTC
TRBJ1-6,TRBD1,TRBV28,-,CASSPRQGVSPLHF,TGTGCCAGCAGTCCGAGACAGGGCGTTTCACCCCTCCACTTT
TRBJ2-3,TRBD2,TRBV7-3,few,CASSRTSGEAQYF,TGTGCCAGCAGCCGGACTAGCGGGGAGGCGCAGTATTTT
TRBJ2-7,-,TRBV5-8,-,CASSFGGGGAWEQYF,TGTGCCAGCAGCTTCGGAGGAGGGGGGGCTTGGGAGCAGTACTTC
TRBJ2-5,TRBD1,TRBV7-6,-,CASSTGTGDPRGETQYF,TGTGCCAGCAGCACCGGGACAGGGGATCCCCGGGGAGAGACCCAGTACTTC
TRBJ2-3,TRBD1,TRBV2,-,CASKQSQGAGTQYF,TGTGCCAGCAAGCAATCTCAGGGGGCGGGTACGCAGTATTTT
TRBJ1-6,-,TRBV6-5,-,CASSPTDSPLHF,TGTGCCAGCAGTCCGACAGACTCACCCCTCCACTTT
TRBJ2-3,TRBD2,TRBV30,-,CAWRDTSGGTFSTDTQYF,TGTGCCTGGAGAGATACTAGCGGGGGGACTTTCAGCACAGATACGCAGTATTTT
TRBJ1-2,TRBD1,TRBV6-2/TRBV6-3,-,CASRPDRGRSDYGYTF,TGTGCCAGCAGGCCTGACAGGGGGCGGTCCGACTATGGCTACACCTTC
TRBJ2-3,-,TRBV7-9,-,CASSGGLSTDTQYF,TGTGCCAGCAGCGGGGGACTTAGCACAGATACGCAGTATTTT
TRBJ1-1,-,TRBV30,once,CAWSVQGGITEAFF,TGTGCCTGGAGTGTACAGGGTGGCATCACTGAAGCTTTCTTT
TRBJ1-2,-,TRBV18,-,CASSPSRGDYGYTF,TGTGCCAGCTCACCTAGCAGGGGTGACTATGGCTACACCTTC
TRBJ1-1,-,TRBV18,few,CASSPGQGTEAFF,TGTGCCAGCTCACCGGGACAAGGCACTGAAGCTTTCTTT
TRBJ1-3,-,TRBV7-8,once,CASSLGTLSSGNTIYF,TGTGCCAGCAGCTTAGGAACCCTGAGCTCTGGAAACACCATATATTTT
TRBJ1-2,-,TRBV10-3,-,CAISEEDKSYGYTF,TGTGCCATCAGTGAAGAGGACAAATCCTATGGCTACACCTTC
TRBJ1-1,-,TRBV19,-,CASSGWRGANTEAFF,TGTGCCAGTAGTGGCTGGAGGGGCGCAAACACTGAAGCTTTCTTT
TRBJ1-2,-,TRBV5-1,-,CASSLVDTVPTF,TGCGCCAGCAGCTTGGTCGACACAGTACCCACCTTC
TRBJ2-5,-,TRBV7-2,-,CASSLSLGTGGETQYF,TGTGCCAGCAGCTTGTCCCTCGGGACTGGAGGGGAGACCCAGTACTTC
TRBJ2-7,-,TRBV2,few,CASSEGSGTYEQYF,TGTGCCAGCAGTGAAGGTTCAGGTACCTACGAGCAGTACTTC
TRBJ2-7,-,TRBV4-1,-,CASSLMGSAEQYF,TGCGCCAGCAGCCTCATGGGCAGTGCCGAGCAGTACTTC
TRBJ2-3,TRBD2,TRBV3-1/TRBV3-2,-,CASSGTSDGYTQYF,TGTGCCAGCAGCGGGACTAGCGACGGATATACGCAGTATTTT
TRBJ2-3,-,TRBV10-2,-,CASSEPSPGNPTDTQYF,TGCGCCAGCAGTGAGCCATCTCCGGGGAACCCCACAGATACGCAGTATTTT
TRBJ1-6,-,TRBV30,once,CAWSVGHPGSPLHF,TGTGCCTGGAGTGTCGGACACCCTGGTTCACCCCTCCACTTT
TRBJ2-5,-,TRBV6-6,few,CASSLYWTPASQETQYF,TGTGCCAGCAGTCTCTACTGGACTCCAGCGTCGCAAGAGACCCAGTACTTC
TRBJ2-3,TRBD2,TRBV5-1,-,CASSLGLAGGSTDTQYF,TGCGCCAGCAGCTTGGGACTAGCGGGGGGGAGCACAGATACGCAGTATTTT
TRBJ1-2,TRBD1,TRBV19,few,CASRTTGHGGYTF,TGTGCCAGTAGAACGACAGGGCACGGTGGCTACACCTTC
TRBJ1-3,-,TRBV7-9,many,CASSLLGRGIGNTIYF,TGTGCCAGCAGCTTACTTGGTAGGGGAATCGGAAACACCATATATTTT
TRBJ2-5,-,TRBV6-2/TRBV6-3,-,CASSQLVAETQYF,TGTGCCAGCAGCCAACTAGTCGCGGAGACCCAGTACTTC
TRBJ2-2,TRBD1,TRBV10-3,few,CAIRDRATTGELFF,TGTGCCATCAGGGACAGGGCCACTACCGGGGAGCTGTTTTTT
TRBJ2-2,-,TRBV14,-,CASSQGQYTGELFF,TGTGCCAGCAGCCAAGGACAGTACACCGGGGAGCTGTTTTTT
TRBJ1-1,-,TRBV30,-,CAWSPLDRKNTEAFF,TGTGCCTGGAGCCCCCTCGACAGGAAGAACACTGAAGCTTTCTTT
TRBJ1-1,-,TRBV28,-,CATSLRYTEAFF,TGTGCCACCTCCCTACGGTACACTGAAGCTTTCTTT